This T cell receptor beta chain was profiled in a study of read filtering for tumor transcriptome and immune sequencing. Study summary: R-ISS stage counts were under 10 for I, approximately 16 for II, 6 or 7 for III.

From approximately 430 ng of RNA, a library with molecular barcoded alpha/delta and beta/gamma adaptors was made. TCRdb called the reads again in MiXCR, with one record for every CDR3 protein. The sample yields about 130,000 distinct CDR3 sequences, under 15% seen once. The V and J ends lost 6 bases and 5 bases respectively, with 19 bases between them. The CDR3 totals 16 residues. The sequenced sample consisted of a population of CD138-negative cells sorted from bone marrow. The chain couples TRBV12-3 or TRBV12-4 to TRBJ2-2; a weak D match, TRBD2 (6 bases). The origin of this receptor is a donor at least 40 years old with multiple myeloma. The CDR3 bases are TGTGCCAGCAGACTAACGGGGGTTGGAGGGACCGGGGAGCTGTTTTTT. This sequence encodes CASRLTGVGGTGELFF.